The T cell receptor (beta chain) described here comes from a study of cytomegalovirus exposure and HLA in healthy donors. Primers for the PCR totalled 60 Vbeta and 13 Jbeta. Authors' processing steps: Approximately 80 million unique TCR beta chains, about 11 million of them shared, were counted by a later analysis. Data came from immunoSEQ multiplex PCR; TCRdb stores just in-frame clones and leaves some out. D and trimming come from the DNA, and the V and J calls and clone size come from that table. This sample has over 150,000 clones; roughly 80% occur once, and the top ten carry more than 1.2%. A word on this clone: Its matching antigen is unknown.

Study results and limitations: 87-base-pair reads could not separate some V segments, including TRBV6-2 and TRBV6-3.

Germline values: CDR1 SGHRS, CDR2 YFSETQ. The CDR3 spans 15 residues. The trim removed 4 bases at V and 10 bases at J, leaving 16 bases unmatched. Specimen: PBMCs. This clonotype was obtained from a man between 18 and 29 years old in good health and CMV-seronegative. V and J are TRBV5-1 and TRBJ1-1; 7 bases fit TRBD1. CDR3 coding DNA: TGCGCCAGCAGCGCTGGAGTGACAGGGACGGAGTTAGCTTTCTTT. Its protein is CASSAGVTGTELAFF.